What follows are 3 T cell receptor beta chains derived from one specimen sequenced in a study of identical twins. TCRdb used MiXCR to reprocess the 5' RACE reads, holding one entry per CDR3 protein. The sample consists of roughly 1.6 million distinct CDR3 sequences, around a third of them appearing once. The material sequenced was cord blood. The receptors shown here come from a newborn girl in good health.

On this clonotype itself: The junction departs from germline at one end; a sequencing error may be responsible. The chain links TRBV3-1 to TRBJ2-3; D uncertain. The CDR3 has 16 residues. CDR1 LGHDT and CDR2 YNNKEL come from the germline V gene (reference sequence). The CDR3 nucleotides read TGTACCAGCAGCCATCAGACTGCCTGGAGCACAGATACGCAGTATTTT. Translating it yields CTSSHQTAWSTDTQYF.

The chain links TRBV10-3 to TRBJ1-2; 9 positions match TRBD1. CDR1 is ENHRY and CDR2 is SYGVKD in the germline V gene. V shed 6 bases and J 3 bases; nucleotides not matched to a gene: 2. This CDR3 comprises 13 residues. The CDR3: CAIRRTGDYGYTF. The CDR3 bases are TGTGCCATCAGGCGGACAGGGGACTATGGCTACACCTTC.

This clonotype came up once. The chain links TRBV5-1 to TRBJ2-1; D may be TRBD1 (8 bases). The length of the CDR3 is 20 residues. Germline lookup yields CDR1 SGHRS and CDR2 YFSETQ. V was cut by 4 bases and J by 2 bases, with 28 bases left in between. CDR3 residues: CASSPIRGLMGGRAYNEQFF. The CDR3, as DNA: TGCGCCAGCAGCCCGATCAGGGGGCTCATGGGAGGGAGGGCCTACAATGAGCAGTTCTTC. Full variable domain (rest looked up from reference TRBV5-1 and TRBJ2-1): KAGVTQTPRYLIKTRGQQVTLSCSPISGHRSVSWYQQTPGQGLQFLFEYFSETQRNKGNFPGRFSGRQFSNSRSEMNVSTLELGDSALYLCASSPIRGLMGGRAYNEQFFGPGTRLTVL.